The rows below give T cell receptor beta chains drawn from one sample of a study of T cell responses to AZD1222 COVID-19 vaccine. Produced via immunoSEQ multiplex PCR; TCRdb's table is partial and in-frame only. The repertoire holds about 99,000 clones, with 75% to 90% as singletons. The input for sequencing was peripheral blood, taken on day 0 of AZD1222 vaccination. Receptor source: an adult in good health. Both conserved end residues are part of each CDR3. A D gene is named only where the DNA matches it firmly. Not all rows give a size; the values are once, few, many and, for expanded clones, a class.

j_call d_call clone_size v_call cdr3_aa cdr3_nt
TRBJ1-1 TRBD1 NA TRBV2 CASSLRTGGTEAFF TGTGCCAGCAGTCTACGGACAGGGGGCACTGAAGCTTTCTTT
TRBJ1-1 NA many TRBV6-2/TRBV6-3 CASSRREYTEAFF TGTGCCAGCAGCCGCAGGGAGTACACTGAAGCTTTCTTT
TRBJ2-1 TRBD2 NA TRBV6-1 CASSDASGGAFEQFF TGTGCCAGCAGTGATGCAAGCGGGGGGGCCTTTGAGCAGTTCTTC
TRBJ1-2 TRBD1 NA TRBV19 CASSARDREHYGYTF TGTGCCAGTAGTGCCCGGGACAGGGAGCACTATGGCTACACCTTC
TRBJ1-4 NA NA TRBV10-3 CAISAQSNEKLFF TGTGCCATCAGTGCGCAGTCTAATGAAAAACTGTTTTTT
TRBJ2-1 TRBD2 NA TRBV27 CASRGGVQLVGSLYNEQFF TGTGCCAGCAGGGGGGGGGTGCAATTAGTAGGGAGTCTCTACAATGAGCAGTTCTTC
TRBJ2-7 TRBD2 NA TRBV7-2 CASSLAGILSYEQYF TGTGCCAGCAGCCTAGCGGGGATCCTGTCCTACGAGCAGTACTTC
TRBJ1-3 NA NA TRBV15 CATSRDLGGSGNTIYF TGTGCCACCAGCAGAGATCTAGGGGGCTCTGGAAACACCATATATTTT
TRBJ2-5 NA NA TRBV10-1 CASSDGIQETQYF TGCGCCAGCAGTGACGGGATTCAAGAGACCCAGTACTTC
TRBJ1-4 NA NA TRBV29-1 CSVTINEKLFF TGCAGCGTTACCATAAATGAAAAACTGTTTTTT
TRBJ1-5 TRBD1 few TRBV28 CAIQGQGLRQPQHF TGTGCCATCCAGGGACAGGGTCTCCGCCAGCCCCAGCATTTT